This is a list of T cell receptor beta chains from one sample in a study of T cells in Graves' hyperthyroidism and ophthalmopathy. TCRdb independently ran MiXCR on the multiplex PCR reads; one entry per CDR3 protein. The sample holds 300,000 to 450,000 distinct CDR3 sequences; about 25% are singletons and the top ten take less than 75%. Input material: blood. All receptors derive from a man aged 45 to 65 with Graves' hyperthyroidism. Both conserved end residues are part of each CDR3. A D gene is named only where the DNA matches it firmly. A clone size is listed for some rows: how often the clone was seen (once, few, many), or a class if it is expanded.

j_gene: TRBJ2-7; abundance: .; d_gene: TRBD1; v_gene: TRBV29-1; CDR3aa: CSVRTGWSSYEQYF; CDR3nt: TGCAGCGTCAGGACAGGTTGGAGCTCCTACGAGCAGTACTTC
j_gene: TRBJ2-3; abundance: .; d_gene: TRBD2; v_gene: TRBV18; CDR3aa: CASSPTPGGAKTDTQYF; CDR3nt: TGTGCCAGCTCACCAACCCCCGGGGGGGCGAAGACAGATACGCAGTATTTT
j_gene: TRBJ1-2; abundance: once; d_gene: TRBD1; v_gene: TRBV19; CDR3aa: CASSIAGGPTEGYTF; CDR3nt: TGTGCCAGTAGTATAGCAGGGGGCCCCACGGAAGGCTACACCTTC
j_gene: TRBJ2-7; abundance: few; d_gene: .; v_gene: TRBV6-1; CDR3aa: CASNPGLFLSYEQYF; CDR3nt: TGTGCCAGCAACCCGGGCCTTTTTCTTTCCTACGAGCAGTACTTC
j_gene: TRBJ2-1; abundance: few; d_gene: .; v_gene: TRBV13; CDR3aa: CASRASYNEQFF; CDR3nt: TGTGCCAGCAGGGCCTCCTACAATGAGCAGTTCTTC
j_gene: TRBJ2-2; abundance: few; d_gene: .; v_gene: TRBV29-1; CDR3aa: CSVLTGTNTGELFF; CDR3nt: TGCAGCGTTCTTACAGGAACGAACACCGGGGAGCTGTTTTTT
j_gene: TRBJ2-1; abundance: few; d_gene: .; v_gene: TRBV12-3/TRBV12-4; CDR3aa: CASSFWRAMNNEQFF; CDR3nt: TGTGCCAGCAGTTTTTGGAGGGCAATGAACAATGAGCAGTTCTTC
j_gene: TRBJ1-5; abundance: .; d_gene: .; v_gene: TRBV28; CDR3aa: CASSHSTGGHQPQHF; CDR3nt: TGTGCCAGCAGCCACTCGACCGGAGGACATCAGCCCCAGCATTTT
j_gene: TRBJ2-3; abundance: few; d_gene: .; v_gene: TRBV7-3; CDR3aa: CASSFTPSGWDTQYF; CDR3nt: TGTGCCAGCAGCTTCACACCTTCAGGGTGGGATACGCAGTATTTT
j_gene: TRBJ1-1; abundance: .; d_gene: TRBD1; v_gene: TRBV10-2; CDR3aa: CASIDRGEAFF; CDR3nt: TGCGCCAGCATAGACAGGGGCGAAGCTTTCTTT
j_gene: TRBJ2-7; abundance: few; d_gene: .; v_gene: TRBV12-3/TRBV12-4; CDR3aa: CASSIGWDLTSYEQYF; CDR3nt: TGTGCCAGCAGCATAGGGTGGGATCTGACTTCCTACGAGCAGTACTTC
j_gene: TRBJ1-2; abundance: many; d_gene: .; v_gene: TRBV11-3; CDR3aa: CASSLDGLSYGYTF; CDR3nt: TGTGCCAGCAGCTTAGACGGACTTTCCTATGGCTACACCTTC
j_gene: TRBJ2-7; abundance: .; d_gene: TRBD2; v_gene: TRBV20-1; CDR3aa: CSAYGLASSYEQYF; CDR3nt: TGCAGTGCTTACGGACTAGCGTCCTCCTACGAGCAGTACTTC
j_gene: TRBJ2-5; abundance: few; d_gene: .; v_gene: TRBV6-1; CDR3aa: CASIGSSETQYF; CDR3nt: TGTGCCAGCATTGGGTCGTCAGAGACCCAGTACTTC
j_gene: TRBJ1-1; abundance: .; d_gene: .; v_gene: TRBV5-1; CDR3aa: CASRSRLDTEAFF; CDR3nt: TGCGCCAGCAGGTCTAGGCTGGACACTGAAGCTTTCTTT
j_gene: TRBJ2-1; abundance: many; d_gene: .; v_gene: TRBV7-6; CDR3aa: CASSPTTRALGQFF; CDR3nt: TGTGCCAGCAGCCCGACGACTAGGGCTCTCGGGCAGTTCTTC
j_gene: TRBJ2-7; abundance: .; d_gene: TRBD1; v_gene: TRBV6-1; CDR3aa: CAEGQGGSYEQYF; CDR3nt: TGTGCGGAGGGACAGGGGGGGTCCTACGAGCAGTACTTC
j_gene: TRBJ1-1; abundance: .; d_gene: .; v_gene: TRBV12-5; CDR3aa: CASGGQGRGAEAFF; CDR3nt: TGTGCTAGTGGTGGCCAGGGCAGAGGCGCTGAAGCTTTCTTT
j_gene: TRBJ2-1; abundance: .; d_gene: .; v_gene: TRBV6-1; CDR3aa: CASTRDFGSYNEQFF; CDR3nt: TGTGCCAGCACCCGGGACTTCGGGTCCTACAATGAGCAGTTCTTC
j_gene: TRBJ1-3; abundance: .; d_gene: TRBD1; v_gene: TRBV6-6; CDR3aa: CASSYNRGGNTIYF; CDR3nt: TGTGCCAGCAGTTACAACAGGGGAGGTAACACCATATATTTT
j_gene: TRBJ2-3; abundance: .; d_gene: .; v_gene: TRBV3-1; CDR3aa: CASSPDGGTDTQYF; CDR3nt: TGTGCCAGCAGTCCGGACGGCGGCACAGATACGCAGTATTTT
j_gene: TRBJ2-1; abundance: .; d_gene: .; v_gene: TRBV7-9; CDR3aa: CASSLEGWGTYNEQFF; CDR3nt: TGTGCCAGCAGCTTAGAGGGGTGGGGGACCTACAATGAGCAGTTCTTC
j_gene: TRBJ1-6; abundance: few; d_gene: .; v_gene: TRBV2; CDR3aa: CASSEAVAGRTLHF; CDR3nt: TGTGCCAGCAGTGAAGCCGTCGCGGGGAGGACCCTCCACTTT
j_gene: TRBJ2-7; abundance: .; d_gene: .; v_gene: TRBV6-1; CDR3aa: CASSARQYYEQYF; CDR3nt: TGTGCCAGCAGCGCCCGCCAATACTACGAGCAGTACTTC
j_gene: TRBJ2-7; abundance: few; d_gene: TRBD2; v_gene: TRBV30; CDR3aa: CAWSVPQVAGADEQYF; CDR3nt: TGTGCCTGGAGTGTCCCCCAGGTAGCGGGAGCTGACGAGCAGTACTTC
j_gene: TRBJ2-5; abundance: .; d_gene: .; v_gene: TRBV12-3/TRBV12-4; CDR3aa: CASRTDTHQETQYF; CDR3nt: TGTGCCAGCAGAACGGACACCCACCAAGAGACCCAGTACTTC
j_gene: TRBJ2-1; abundance: .; d_gene: TRBD1; v_gene: TRBV5-1; CDR3aa: CASSWTGNEQFF; CDR3nt: TGCGCCAGCAGCTGGACAGGGAATGAGCAGTTCTTC